This TCR beta chain comes out of a study of identical twins' blood T cells. General study points: Each donor's most abundant TCRbeta clonotypes shared more CDR3 sequences with her twin than unrelated donors.

Each TCR cDNA library carried sample-specific barcodes on both ends. TCRdb re-called the 5' RACE reads with MiXCR, one entry per CDR3 protein. The top ten clones hold about 6% of a sample with fewer than 450,000 distinct CDR3 sequences, under 30% of them seen once. Three pairs of healthy female monozygous twins were the donors. All three twin pairs grew up together with likely shared infections and vaccines. With regard to this clonotype: As yet, its antigen is unknown.

The CDR3 consists of 14 residues. Germline loops: CDR1 KGHSH, CDR2 LQKENI. V was pared by 1 base and J by 1 base, with 7 bases between. The chain has TRBV18 and TRBJ2-5, with D maybe TRBD1 (6 bases). The specimen was PBMCs. This sequence was found in a woman aged 18 to 50 in good health. This chain's CDR3 is CASSPQGVQETQYF. The CDR3 coding sequence is TGTGCCAGCTCACCACAGGGGGTCCAAGAGACCCAGTACTTC.